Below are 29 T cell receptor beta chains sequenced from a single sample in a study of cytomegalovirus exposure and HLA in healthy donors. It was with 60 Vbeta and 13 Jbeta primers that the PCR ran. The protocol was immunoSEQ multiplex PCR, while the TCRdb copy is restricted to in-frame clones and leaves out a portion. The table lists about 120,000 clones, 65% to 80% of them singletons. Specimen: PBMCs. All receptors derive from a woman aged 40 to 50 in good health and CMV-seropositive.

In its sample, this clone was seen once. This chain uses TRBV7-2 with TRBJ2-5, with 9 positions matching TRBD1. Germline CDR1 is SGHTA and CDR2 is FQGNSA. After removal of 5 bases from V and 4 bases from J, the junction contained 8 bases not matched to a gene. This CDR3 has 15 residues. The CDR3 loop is CASSDGQGRGETQYF. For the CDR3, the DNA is TGTGCCAGCAGCGACGGACAGGGGCGGGGAGAGACCCAGTACTTC.

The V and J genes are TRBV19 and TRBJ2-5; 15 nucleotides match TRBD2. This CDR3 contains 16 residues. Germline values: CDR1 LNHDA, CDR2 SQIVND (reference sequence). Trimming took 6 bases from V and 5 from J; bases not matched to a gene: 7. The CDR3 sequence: CASSQGLAGGSETQYF. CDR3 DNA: TGTGCCAGTAGCCAAGGACTAGCGGGGGGGTCTGAGACCCAGTACTTC. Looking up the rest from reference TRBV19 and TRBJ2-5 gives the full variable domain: DGGITQSPKYLFRKEGQNVTLSCEQNLNHDAMYWYRQDPGQGLRLIYYSQIVNDFQKGDIAEGYSVSREKKESFPLTVTSAQKNPTAFYLCASSQGLAGGSETQYFGPGTRLLVL.

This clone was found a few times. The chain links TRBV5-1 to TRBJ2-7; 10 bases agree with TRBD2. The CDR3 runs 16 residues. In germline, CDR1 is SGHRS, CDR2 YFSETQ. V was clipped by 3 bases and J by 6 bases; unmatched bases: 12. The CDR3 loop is CASSSRTSGESAEQYF. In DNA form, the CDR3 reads TGCGCCAGCAGCTCACGAACTAGCGGGGAATCGGCCGAGCAGTACTTC.

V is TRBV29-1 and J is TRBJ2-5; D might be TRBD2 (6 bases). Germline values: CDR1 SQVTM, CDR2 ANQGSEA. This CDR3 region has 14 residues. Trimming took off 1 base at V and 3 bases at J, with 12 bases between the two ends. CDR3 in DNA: TGCAGCGTTGAAGCCCCGCCGGGGGAAGAGACCCAGTACTTC. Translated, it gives CSVEAPPGEETQYF.

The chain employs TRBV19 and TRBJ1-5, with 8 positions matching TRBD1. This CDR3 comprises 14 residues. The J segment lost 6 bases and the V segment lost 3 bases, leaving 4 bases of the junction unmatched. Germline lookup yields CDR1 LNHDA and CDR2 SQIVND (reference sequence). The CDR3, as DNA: TGTGCCAGTAGTATGGGACAGGCTGGTCAGCCCCAGCATTTT. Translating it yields CASSMGQAGQPQHF.

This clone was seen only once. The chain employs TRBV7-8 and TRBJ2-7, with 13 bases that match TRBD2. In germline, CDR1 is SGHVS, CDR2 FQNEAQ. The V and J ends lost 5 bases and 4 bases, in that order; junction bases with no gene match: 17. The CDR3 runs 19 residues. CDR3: CASSVSGTSGTGSQYEQYF. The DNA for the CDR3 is TGTGCCAGCAGCGTCAGCGGGACTAGCGGGACCGGGAGCCAGTACGAGCAGTACTTC.

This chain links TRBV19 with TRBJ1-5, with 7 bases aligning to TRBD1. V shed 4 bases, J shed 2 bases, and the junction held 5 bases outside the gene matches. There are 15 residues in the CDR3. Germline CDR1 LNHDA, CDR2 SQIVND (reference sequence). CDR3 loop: CASSTNRGGNQPQHF. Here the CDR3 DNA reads TGTGCCAGTAGTACCAACAGGGGAGGCAATCAGCCCCAGCATTTT.

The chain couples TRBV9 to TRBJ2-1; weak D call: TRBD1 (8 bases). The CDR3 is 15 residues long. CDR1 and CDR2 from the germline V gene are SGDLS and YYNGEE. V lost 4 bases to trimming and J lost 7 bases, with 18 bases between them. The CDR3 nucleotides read TGTGCCAGCAGCCAAACAGGGGGGGCCCCAAATGAGCAGTTCTTC. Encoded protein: CASSQTGGAPNEQFF.

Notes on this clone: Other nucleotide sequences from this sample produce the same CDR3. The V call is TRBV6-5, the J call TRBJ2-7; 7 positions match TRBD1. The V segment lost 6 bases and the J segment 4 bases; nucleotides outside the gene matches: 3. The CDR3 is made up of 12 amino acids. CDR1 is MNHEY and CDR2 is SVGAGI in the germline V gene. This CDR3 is CASSQTGYEQYF. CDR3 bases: TGTGCCAGCAGCCAGACAGGGTACGAGCAGTACTTC.

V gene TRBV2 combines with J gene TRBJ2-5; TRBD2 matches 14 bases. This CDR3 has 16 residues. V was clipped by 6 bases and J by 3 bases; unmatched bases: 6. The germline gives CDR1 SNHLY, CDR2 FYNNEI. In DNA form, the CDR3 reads TGTGCCAGCAGCTTCCCGACTAGCGGGGGGGAAGAGACCCAGTACTTC. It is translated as CASSFPTSGGEETQYF.

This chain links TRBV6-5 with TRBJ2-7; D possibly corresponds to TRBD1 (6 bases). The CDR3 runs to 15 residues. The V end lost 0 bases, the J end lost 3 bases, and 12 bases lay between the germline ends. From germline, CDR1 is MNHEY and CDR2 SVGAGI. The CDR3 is CASSYSGGRIYEQYF. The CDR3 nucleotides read TGTGCCAGCAGTTACTCAGGGGGACGGATCTACGAGCAGTACTTC.

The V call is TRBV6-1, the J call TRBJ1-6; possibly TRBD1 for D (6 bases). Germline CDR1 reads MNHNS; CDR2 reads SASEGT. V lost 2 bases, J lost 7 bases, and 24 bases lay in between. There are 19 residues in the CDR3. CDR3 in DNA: TGTGCCAGCAGTGAATACGGTAGCGGATTCGGGGGGCGGAATTCACCCCTCCACTTT. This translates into CASSEYGSGFGGRNSPLHF.

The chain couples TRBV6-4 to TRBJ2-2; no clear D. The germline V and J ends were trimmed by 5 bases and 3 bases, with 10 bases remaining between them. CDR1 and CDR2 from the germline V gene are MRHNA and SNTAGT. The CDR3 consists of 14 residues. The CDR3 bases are TGTGCCAGCAGTCCCCAATCGGACACCGGGGAGCTGTTTTTT. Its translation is CASSPQSDTGELFF.

This chain's CDR3 is CAIMGDNGEQFF. The CDR3 nucleotides are TGTGCCATCATGGGAGACAATGGTGAGCAGTTCTTC. V and J are TRBV10-3 and TRBJ2-1, with D maybe TRBD2 (5 bases). CDR3 size: 12 residues. Germline V gene sequence: CDR1 ENHRY, CDR2 SYGVKD. Deletions cut 7 bases from V and 9 bases from J, with 13 bases between.

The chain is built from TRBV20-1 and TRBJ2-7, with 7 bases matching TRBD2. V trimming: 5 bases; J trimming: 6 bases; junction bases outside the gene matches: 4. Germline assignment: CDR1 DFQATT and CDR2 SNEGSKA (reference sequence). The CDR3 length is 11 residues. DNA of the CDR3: TGCAGTGCTGTGGGGGGGATCGAGCAGTACTTC. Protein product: CSAVGGIEQYF.

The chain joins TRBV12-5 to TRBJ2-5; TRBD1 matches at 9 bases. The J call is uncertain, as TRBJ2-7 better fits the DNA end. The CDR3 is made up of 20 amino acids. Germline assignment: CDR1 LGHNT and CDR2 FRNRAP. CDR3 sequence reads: CASGLAVWGTGKYVGGEQYF. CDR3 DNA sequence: TGTGCTAGTGGTTTGGCGGTCTGGGGGACAGGGAAGTATGTAGGTGGCGAGCAGTACTTC.

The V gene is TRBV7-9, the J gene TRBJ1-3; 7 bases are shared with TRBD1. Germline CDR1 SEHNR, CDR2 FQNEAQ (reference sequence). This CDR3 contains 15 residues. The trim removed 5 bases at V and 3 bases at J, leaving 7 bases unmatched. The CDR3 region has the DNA TGTGCCAGCAGCCCCGACAGGGTTGGTGGAAACACCATATATTTT. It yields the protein CASSPDRVGGNTIYF. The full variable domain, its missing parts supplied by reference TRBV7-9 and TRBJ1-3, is DTGVSQNPRHKITKRGQNVTFRCDPISEHNRLYWYRQTLGQGPEFLTYFQNEAQLEKSRLLSDRFSAERPKGSFSTLEIQRTEQGDSAMYLCASSPDRVGGNTIYFGEGSWLTVV.

The DNA of the CDR3 is TGTGCCAGCAGCCCCCGGCCGGGGACCTACGAGCAGTACTTC. Translated: CASSPRPGTYEQYF. The V call is TRBV7-6, the J call TRBJ2-7, with D perhaps matching TRBD2 (5 bases). From germline, CDR1 is SGHVS and CDR2 FNYEAQ. This CDR3 comprises 14 residues. The germline V and J ends were trimmed by 5 bases and 2 bases, with 13 bases remaining between them.

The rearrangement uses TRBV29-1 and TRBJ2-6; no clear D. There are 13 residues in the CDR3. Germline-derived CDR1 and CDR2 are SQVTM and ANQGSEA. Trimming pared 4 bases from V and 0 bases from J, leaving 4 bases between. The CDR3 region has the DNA TGCAGCGTTGTGAGCTCTGGGGCCAACGTCCTGACTTTC. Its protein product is CSVVSSGANVLTF.

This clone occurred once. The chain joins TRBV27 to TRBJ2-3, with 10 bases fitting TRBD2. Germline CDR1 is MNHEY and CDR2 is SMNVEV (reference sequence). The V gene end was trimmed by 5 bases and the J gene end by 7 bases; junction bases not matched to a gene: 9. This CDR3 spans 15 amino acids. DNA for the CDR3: TGTGCCAGCAGTCCACGATCTAGCGGGAGTTATACGCAGTATTTT. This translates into CASSPRSSGSYTQYF.

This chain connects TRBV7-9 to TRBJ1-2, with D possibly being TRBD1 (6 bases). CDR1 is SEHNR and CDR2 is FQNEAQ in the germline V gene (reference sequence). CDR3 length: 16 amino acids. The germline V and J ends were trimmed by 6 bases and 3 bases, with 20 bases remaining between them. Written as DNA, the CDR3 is TGTGCCAGCAGTTCTCGGGACATCCATAATCACTATGGCTACACCTTC. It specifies CASSSRDIHNHYGYTF.

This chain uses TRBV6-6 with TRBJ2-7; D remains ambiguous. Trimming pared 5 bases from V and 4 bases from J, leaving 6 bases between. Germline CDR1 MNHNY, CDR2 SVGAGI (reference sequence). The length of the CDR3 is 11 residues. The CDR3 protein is CASSLLYEQYF. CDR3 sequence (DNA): TGTGCCAGCAGTCTCTTATACGAGCAGTACTTC.

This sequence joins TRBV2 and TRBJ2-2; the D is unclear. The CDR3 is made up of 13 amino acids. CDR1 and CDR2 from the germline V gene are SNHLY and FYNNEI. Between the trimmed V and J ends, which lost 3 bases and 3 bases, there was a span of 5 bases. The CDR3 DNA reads TGTGCCAGCAGTGAGTCCTACACCGGGGAGCTGTTTTTT. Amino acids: CASSESYTGELFF. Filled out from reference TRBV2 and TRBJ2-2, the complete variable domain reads EPEVTQTPSHQVTQMGQEVILRCVPISNHLYFYWYRQILGQKVEFLVSFYNNEISEKSEIFDDQFSVERPDGSNFTLKIRSTKLEDSAMYFCASSESYTGELFFGEGSRLTVL.

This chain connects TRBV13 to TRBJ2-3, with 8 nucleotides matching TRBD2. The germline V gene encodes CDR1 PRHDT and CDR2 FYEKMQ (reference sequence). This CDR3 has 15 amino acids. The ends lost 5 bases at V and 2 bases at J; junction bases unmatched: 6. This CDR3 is CASSPTRGATDTQYF. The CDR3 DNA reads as TGTGCCAGCAGCCCCACGCGGGGGGCCACAGATACGCAGTATTTT.

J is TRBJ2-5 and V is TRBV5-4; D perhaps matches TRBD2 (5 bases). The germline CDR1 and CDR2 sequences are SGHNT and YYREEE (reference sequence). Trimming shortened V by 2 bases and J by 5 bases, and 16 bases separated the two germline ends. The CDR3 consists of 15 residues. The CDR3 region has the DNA TGTGCCAGCAGCTTTATGGCGGCGGGCGAGGAGACCCAGTACTTC. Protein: CASSFMAAGEETQYF.

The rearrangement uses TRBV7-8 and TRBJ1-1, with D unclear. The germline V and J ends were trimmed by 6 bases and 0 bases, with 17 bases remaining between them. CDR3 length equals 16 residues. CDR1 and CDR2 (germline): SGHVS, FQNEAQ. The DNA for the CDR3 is TGTGCCAGCAGTTCCAAATCGAATCAGGTGAACACTGAAGCTTTCTTT. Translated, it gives CASSSKSNQVNTEAFF. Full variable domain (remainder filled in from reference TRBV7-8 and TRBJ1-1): GAGVSQSPRYKVAKRGQDVALRCDPISGHVSLFWYQQALGQGPEFLTYFQNEAQLDKSGLPSDRFFAERPEGSVSTLKIQRTQQEDSAVYLCASSSKSNQVNTEAFFGQGTRLTVV.

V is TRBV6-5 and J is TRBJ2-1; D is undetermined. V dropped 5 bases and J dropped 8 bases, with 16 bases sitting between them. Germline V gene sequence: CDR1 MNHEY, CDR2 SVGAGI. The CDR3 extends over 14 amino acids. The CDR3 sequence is CASSPIDAVDEQFF. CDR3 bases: TGTGCCAGCAGTCCCATCGACGCGGTCGATGAGCAGTTCTTC.

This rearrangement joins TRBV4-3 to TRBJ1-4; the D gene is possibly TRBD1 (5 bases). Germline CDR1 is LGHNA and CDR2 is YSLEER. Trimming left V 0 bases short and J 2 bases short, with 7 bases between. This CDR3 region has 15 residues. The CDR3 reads CASSQDKGTNEKLFF. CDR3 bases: TGCGCCAGCAGCCAAGATAAGGGGACTAATGAAAAACTGTTTTTT.

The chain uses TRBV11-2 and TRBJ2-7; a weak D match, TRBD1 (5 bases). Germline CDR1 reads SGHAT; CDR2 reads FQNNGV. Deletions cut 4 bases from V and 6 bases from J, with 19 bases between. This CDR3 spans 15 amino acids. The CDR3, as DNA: TGTGCCAGCAGCTCGAACAAATTAGTGGGGCGCGAGCAGTACTTC. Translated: CASSSNKLVGREQYF.